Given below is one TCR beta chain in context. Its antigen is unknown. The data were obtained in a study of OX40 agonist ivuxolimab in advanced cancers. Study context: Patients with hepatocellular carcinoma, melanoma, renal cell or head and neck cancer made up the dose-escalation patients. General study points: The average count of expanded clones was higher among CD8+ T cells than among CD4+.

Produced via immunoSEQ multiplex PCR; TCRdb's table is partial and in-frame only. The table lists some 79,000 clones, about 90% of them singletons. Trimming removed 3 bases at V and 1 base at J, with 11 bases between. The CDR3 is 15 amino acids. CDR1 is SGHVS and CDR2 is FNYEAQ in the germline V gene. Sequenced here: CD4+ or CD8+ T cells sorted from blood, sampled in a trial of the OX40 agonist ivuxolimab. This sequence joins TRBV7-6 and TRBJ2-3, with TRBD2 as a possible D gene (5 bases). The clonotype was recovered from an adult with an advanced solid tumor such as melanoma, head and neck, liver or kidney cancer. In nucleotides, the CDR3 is TGTGCCAGCAGCTTTGGTGGGAGCGGCACAGATACGCAGTATTTT. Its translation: CASSFGGSGTDTQYF.